Listed below are T cell receptor beta chains from one sample, sequenced in a study of T-cell memory formation after mild COVID-19. TCRdb re-called the 5' RACE reads with MiXCR, one entry per CDR3 protein. The sample holds about 260,000 distinct CDR3 sequences, approximately 15% seen once. What was sequenced was PBMCs or a T cell subset sorted from them (not recorded which). Source of these receptors: a man in his late teens or twenties who had mild COVID-19 (a few samples of this study predate the infection). Cell type and time point are not known. The CDR3 runs from the conserved cysteine through the conserved F or W. The D gene is left open where the match is weak. Size is omitted from some rows. Given values are once, few, many or a class for expanded clones.

size: .
D: TRBD1
V: TRBV7-2
J: TRBJ2-1
CDR3: CASSLTYRDRLNFF
DNA: TGTGCCAGCAGCCTAACGTACCGGGACAGGTTAAACTTCTTC

size: .
D: .
V: TRBV20-1
J: TRBJ2-2
CDR3: CSASPSAEGFTGELFF
DNA: TGCAGTGCTAGCCCCAGCGCGGAGGGATTCACCGGGGAGCTGTTTTTT

size: few
D: TRBD2
V: TRBV20-1
J: TRBJ2-5
CDR3: CSAGLAGNQETQYF
DNA: TGCAGTGCGGGACTAGCGGGAAACCAAGAGACCCAGTACTTC

size: .
D: .
V: TRBV18
J: TRBJ1-1
CDR3: CASTPREGNLGSTEAFF
DNA: TGTGCCAGCACCCCCCGGGAAGGCAACCTAGGGAGCACTGAAGCTTTCTTT

size: few
D: .
V: TRBV5-6
J: TRBJ1-2
CDR3: CASSPAPEVVGYTF
DNA: TGTGCCAGCAGCCCGGCCCCGGAGGTCGTGGGCTACACCTTC

size: few
D: .
V: TRBV7-9
J: TRBJ2-7
CDR3: CASSHSRGYEQYF
DNA: TGTGCCAGCAGCCACTCCCGGGGGTACGAGCAGTACTTC

size: few
D: TRBD1
V: TRBV27
J: TRBJ2-1
CDR3: CATSGQGVLYNEQFF
DNA: TGTGCCACGTCGGGACAGGGGGTTCTATACAATGAGCAGTTCTTC

size: .
D: TRBD1
V: TRBV28
J: TRBJ1-2
CDR3: CASMRGLGQGSNYGYTF
DNA: TGTGCCAGCATGAGGGGCCTAGGACAGGGCTCTAACTATGGCTACACCTTC

size: few
D: TRBD1
V: TRBV5-1
J: TRBJ2-3
CDR3: CASSLGTATSDTQYF
DNA: TGCGCCAGCAGCCTCGGGACAGCAACATCTGATACGCAGTATTTT

size: .
D: TRBD2
V: TRBV12-3/TRBV12-4
J: TRBJ2-7
CDR3: CASSPSGGADEQYF
DNA: TGTGCCAGCAGTCCTAGCGGGGGGGCGGACGAGCAGTACTTC

size: .
D: TRBD1
V: TRBV11-2
J: TRBJ1-1
CDR3: CASSLGRDRGRSAFF
DNA: TGTGCCAGCAGCTTGGGCCGGGACAGGGGGCGATCAGCTTTCTTT

size: few
D: TRBD2
V: TRBV7-9
J: TRBJ2-3
CDR3: CASSFTGGGGTDTQYF
DNA: TGTGCCAGCAGCTTCACCGGGGGGGGCGGCACAGATACGCAGTATTTT

size: few
D: .
V: TRBV20-1
J: TRBJ1-3
CDR3: CSARDRRSGNTIYF
DNA: TGCAGTGCTAGAGATCGCCGCTCTGGAAACACCATATATTTT

size: many
D: .
V: TRBV4-1
J: TRBJ2-3
CDR3: CASSQETYPSTDTQYF
DNA: TGCGCCAGCAGCCAAGAAACCTATCCTAGCACAGATACGCAGTATTTT

size: .
D: TRBD2
V: TRBV7-9
J: TRBJ2-3
CDR3: CASSFRETSTADTQYF
DNA: TGTGCCAGCAGCTTTCGCGAGACTAGCACCGCAGATACGCAGTATTTT

size: once
D: .
V: TRBV29-1
J: TRBJ2-2
CDR3: CSVAFRGINTGELFF
DNA: TGCAGCGTCGCTTTTCGAGGGATAAACACCGGGGAGCTGTTTTTT

size: .
D: .
V: TRBV11-2
J: TRBJ1-2
CDR3: CASSLDLAGSVYGYTF
DNA: TGTGCCAGCAGCTTAGATTTGGCAGGGTCGGTCTATGGCTACACCTTC

size: few
D: TRBD1
V: TRBV6-5
J: TRBJ1-2
CDR3: CASSRDRGPGYTF
DNA: TGTGCCAGCAGTCGGGACAGGGGGCCTGGCTACACCTTC

size: .
D: .
V: TRBV7-2
J: TRBJ2-1
CDR3: CASSVPGGRQFF
DNA: TGTGCCAGCAGCGTCCCAGGGGGGAGGCAGTTCTTC

size: few
D: .
V: TRBV6-2/TRBV6-3
J: TRBJ1-2
CDR3: CASREDYGYTF
DNA: TGTGCCAGCAGGGAGGACTATGGCTACACCTTC

size: few
D: .
V: TRBV15
J: TRBJ2-5
CDR3: CATSLRLETQYF
DNA: TGTGCCACCAGCTTGAGATTAGAGACCCAGTACTTC

size: .
D: .
V: TRBV5-1
J: TRBJ2-5
CDR3: CASGEGRETQYF
DNA: TGCGCCAGCGGTGAGGGAAGAGAGACCCAGTACTTC

size: few
D: .
V: TRBV19
J: TRBJ1-5
CDR3: CASSIAASQPQHF
DNA: TGTGCCAGTAGTATTGCGGCCAGCCAGCCCCAGCATTTT

size: many
D: .
V: TRBV5-1
J: TRBJ2-5
CDR3: CASSLDPQETQYF
DNA: TGCGCCAGCAGCTTGGACCCGCAAGAGACCCAGTACTTC

size: .
D: TRBD1
V: TRBV6-2/TRBV6-3
J: TRBJ1-1
CDR3: CASSTLRGQGENTEAFF
DNA: TGTGCCAGCAGTACCCTCCGCGGACAGGGTGAGAACACTGAAGCTTTCTTT

size: few
D: .
V: TRBV4-1
J: TRBJ2-7
CDR3: CASSPDRYYEQYF
DNA: TGCGCCAGCAGCCCAGACAGGTACTACGAGCAGTACTTC

size: .
D: .
V: TRBV7-3
J: TRBJ2-3
CDR3: CASSPRASTDTQYF
DNA: TGTGCCAGCAGCCCTCGGGCCAGCACAGATACGCAGTATTTT

size: many
D: .
V: TRBV3-1
J: TRBJ2-3
CDR3: CASSLPGTGTQYF
DNA: TGTGCCAGCAGCCTACCCGGGACGGGTACGCAGTATTTT

size: many
D: .
V: TRBV9
J: TRBJ2-1
CDR3: CASSAGGSTYNEQFF
DNA: TGTGCCAGCAGCGCCGGCGGGTCAACCTACAATGAGCAGTTCTTC

size: many
D: TRBD2
V: TRBV4-3
J: TRBJ2-1
CDR3: CASSQGIGGTNFGEQFF
DNA: TGCGCCAGCAGCCAAGGGATTGGCGGGACTAATTTTGGTGAGCAGTTCTTC

size: .
D: TRBD1
V: TRBV5-6
J: TRBJ1-1
CDR3: CASSSIGAGTAEAFF
DNA: TGTGCCAGCAGCTCAATTGGAGCCGGGACAGCAGAAGCTTTCTTT

size: .
D: .
V: TRBV12-3/TRBV12-4
J: TRBJ1-1
CDR3: CASSFGMDGMNTEAFF
DNA: TGTGCCAGCAGTTTCGGGATGGACGGAATGAACACTGAAGCTTTCTTT

size: few
D: TRBD2
V: TRBV7-2
J: TRBJ2-4
CDR3: CASSLGLARAKNIQYF
DNA: TGTGCCAGCAGCTTAGGACTAGCGAGAGCCAAAAACATTCAGTACTTC

size: few
D: .
V: TRBV20-1
J: TRBJ2-5
CDR3: CSATKTEKGTQYF
DNA: TGCAGTGCTACCAAGACGGAGAAAGGGACCCAGTACTTC

size: .
D: .
V: TRBV29-1
J: TRBJ2-5
CDR3: CSAARGNQETQYF
DNA: TGCAGCGCCGCTCGAGGGAATCAAGAGACCCAGTACTTC

size: many
D: TRBD2
V: TRBV20-1
J: TRBJ2-3
CDR3: CSVEYGGSFTDTQYF
DNA: TGCAGTGTCGAATACGGCGGGAGTTTCACAGATACGCAGTATTTT

size: .
D: TRBD1
V: TRBV6-5
J: TRBJ1-5
CDR3: CASGERDRQHF
DNA: TGTGCCAGCGGTGAAAGGGACAGACAGCATTTT

size: few
D: TRBD1
V: TRBV5-1
J: TRBJ2-3
CDR3: CASGRQGITDTQYF
DNA: TGCGCCAGCGGTAGACAGGGCATCACAGATACGCAGTATTTT

size: few
D: TRBD1
V: TRBV6-4
J: TRBJ2-1
CDR3: CASSRQGDKYNEQFF
DNA: TGTGCCAGCAGTAGACAGGGGGACAAATACAATGAGCAGTTCTTC

size: many
D: .
V: TRBV7-2
J: TRBJ1-5
CDR3: CASSLDINQPQHF
DNA: TGTGCCAGCAGCTTAGATATAAATCAGCCCCAGCATTTT

size: .
D: .
V: TRBV24-1
J: TRBJ2-1
CDR3: CATSDFGGQQFF
DNA: TGTGCCACCAGTGATTTCGGGGGTCAGCAGTTCTTC

size: .
D: .
V: TRBV9
J: TRBJ2-3
CDR3: CASSVGAPDTQYF
DNA: TGTGCCAGCAGCGTAGGAGCCCCAGATACGCAGTATTTT

size: .
D: .
V: TRBV7-9
J: TRBJ2-3
CDR3: CASSQPGADTQYF
DNA: TGTGCCAGCAGCCAACCAGGGGCAGATACGCAGTATTTT

size: many
D: .
V: TRBV5-1
J: TRBJ2-3
CDR3: CASSRISSTDTQYF
DNA: TGCGCCAGCAGTAGAATCTCTAGCACAGATACGCAGTATTTT

size: few
D: TRBD2
V: TRBV24-1
J: TRBJ2-2
CDR3: CATSDPSGRAGELFF
DNA: TGTGCCACCAGTGATCCATCAGGGAGGGCCGGGGAGCTGTTTTTT